Included here is one T cell receptor (beta chain) sequence, with context. Its antigen remains undetermined. Base qualities are missing; no much larger clone stands one base away. Using the deep immunoSEQ assay, multiplex PCR amplified TCR CDR3 regions from genomic DNA. For each cell subset, the extracted genomic DNA was distributed evenly across all wells of several immunoSEQ 96-well plates, and each plate served as one replicate. For sorted subsets, 200 to 250 ng of genomic DNA, equivalent to around 31,000 T cell genomes, went into each replicate PCR. Purified libraries were quantified with a Qubit 3.0 fluorometer, sized on a Bioanalyzer 2100, and re-quantified with the KAPA Library Quantification kit. Every immunoSEQ 96-well plate was sequenced on a separate single-read 150-cycle Illumina NextSeq 550 flow cell. As for how the authors treated the data: Because the immunoSEQ output included only junctional sequences and no quality scores, the filtering could not be the same as the filtering used for full-length reads. Sequences were annotated with PyIR, a Python wrapper for IgBLAST v1.9, and V/J genes and CDR3 were assigned using IMGT germline references. Reads were removed for weak V/J assignments (E-value above 1e-6), missing CDR3, stop codons, out-of-frame junctions, or ambiguous translated residues. V3J clonotypes were defined as sequences sharing the same inferred V gene, J gene, and CDR3 amino acid sequence. Percentage overlap between repertoires was calculated by dividing the number of shared unique clonotypes by the size of the smaller repertoire. Repertoire richness was assessed with RTK rarefaction, the Chao1 estimator, and Recon v2.1 estimates of unobserved clonotypes. OLGA was used to compute generation probabilities for all TCRbeta clonotypes that the gDNA method yielded from a few donors. The clones in this table, taken by TCRdb from immuneACCESS, are in-frame only. Not every clone is retained; where verified, under half of the shortfall comes from an unresolved V gene, and the cause of the rest is unknown. V, J and clone size were drawn from that table, and D and trimming were deduced from the DNA. A total of roughly 2 million clones appear in this sample, over 85% of them only once. Roughly 0.13% of the sample is taken by the ten largest.

This entry belongs to a study of shared clonotypes between healthy human individuals (dated by TCRdb to 2018 to 2021). With regard to the full study: A few men and a couple of women, aged 18 to 49 years, made up the cohort. Per donor, three plates each were used for CD4 naive and CD4 memory, two for CD8 naive, and one for CD8 memory. Blood TCR repertoires of about five healthy adults were deeply sequenced to estimate repertoire size and the extent of clonotype sharing between individuals. To increase sequencing depth and limit assay-specific biases, different laboratories used diverse techniques to prepare libraries and sequence TCR repertoires. Between about 0.8 and 9 billion PBMCs per donor were obtained by leukapheresis.

For CDR1 and CDR2, the germline V gene lists MNHEY and SVGAGI. The junction carries 16 bases between V and J, which are trimmed by 0 bases and 7 bases respectively. Taken from cysteine to phenylalanine, the CDR3 has 16 residues. The only DNA kept is the CDR3, 48 bases in frame from the first base. The paper's findings and limits, for the study overall: When a handful of donors were compared, the shared fraction of clonotypes was roughly 4.8% for naive CD4, about 4% for naive CD8, roughly 2.5% for memory CD4, and around 0.4% for memory CD8. Higher generation probabilities were observed for clonotypes shared by all four sorted-subset donors than for non-shared clonotypes. Because the study included a small number of donors, the genetic and exposure-history diversity represented was limited. Pairwise subsampling led to the expectation that sequencing depth would affect the degree of clonotype sharing among donors. Incomplete sequencing was indicated by rarefaction of sorted-subset datasets, despite the large sequencing depth. Only blood was sampled, and tissue TCR repertoires likely differ from those in blood. Naive subsets generally had larger estimated clonotype richness than memory subsets did.

Donors were healthy HIV-negative adults with no recently reported acute infections or vaccinations. Only Caucasian adults living in Nashville, Tennessee, USA were represented among the donors. CD4+ T cells were enriched through magnetic negative selection, after which naive cells were positively selected on CD45RA and the remaining negative fraction served as the memory subset. After blood collection by leukapheresis, PBMCs were isolated using Ficoll-Histopaque density gradient centrifugation and then cryopreserved in the vapor phase of liquid nitrogen. Purity and quantity of every magnetically sorted T cell population were checked by analytical flow cytometry. Each sorted fraction had its genomic DNA isolated and then quantified by UV absorbance on a Nanodrop 2000c.

The sequence links TRBV6-5 to TRBJ2-1, with the D gene uncertain. The sequencing input was naive CD4+ T cells sorted from blood. Taken with the paper, the label for cell subset or site translates to: CD45RA+ positively selected. This clonotype was sampled from a man younger than 35 in good health. The nucleotides are TGTGCCAGCAGTTACTCGTTTAATAGTCGGTTGAATGAGCAGTTCTTC. Its product reads: CASSYSFNSRLNEQFF.